Here is one T cell receptor (beta chain) with its context. What it recognizes is unknown. These data are taken from a study of CD8+CD57+ T cells in acquired aplastic anemia. Study observations and caveats: Between patients and controls, CD8+ Simpson's diversity did not vary significantly. Between patients and controls, twenty-nine CD8+ CDR3 sequences were found in common.

The CDR3 covers 13 residues. CDR1 is SNHLY and CDR2 is FYNNEI in the germline V gene. The ends were cut back, 3 bases at V and 5 bases at J, with 8 bases in the middle. For CDR3 and TCR beta VDJ profiling, genomic DNA was the template used. TCRdb called the reads again in MiXCR, with one record for every CDR3 protein. Among 150,000 or so distinct CDR3 sequences, about three fifths were seen once, and the ten largest hold over 40%. Sequencing used sorted CD4+, CD8+, or CD8+CD57+ T cells (not recorded which) from PBMCs. The TCR originated in a human donor in good health. V is TRBV2 and J is TRBJ1-5, with D unclear. This CDR3 is CASSDGLDQPQHF. In nucleotides, the CDR3 is TGTGCCAGCAGTGACGGGCTAGATCAGCCCCAGCATTTT.